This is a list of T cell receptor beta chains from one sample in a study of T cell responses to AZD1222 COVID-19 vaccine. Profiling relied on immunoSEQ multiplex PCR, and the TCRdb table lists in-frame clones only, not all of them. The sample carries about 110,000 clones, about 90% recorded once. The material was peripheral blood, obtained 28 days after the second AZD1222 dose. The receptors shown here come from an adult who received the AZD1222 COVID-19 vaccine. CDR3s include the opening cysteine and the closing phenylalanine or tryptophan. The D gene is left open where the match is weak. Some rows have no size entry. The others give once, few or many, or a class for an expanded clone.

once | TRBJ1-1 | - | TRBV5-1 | CASSPPGRGNTEAFF | TGCGCCAGCAGCCCGCCGGGGCGGGGGAACACTGAAGCTTTCTTT
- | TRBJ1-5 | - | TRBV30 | CAWSGLGTRNQPQHF | TGTGCCTGGAGTGGGTTAGGGACTCGAAATCAGCCCCAGCATTTT
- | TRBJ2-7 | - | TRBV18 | CASSPWGPPSYEQYF | TGTGCCAGCTCACCATGGGGACCGCCCTCCTACGAGCAGTACTTC
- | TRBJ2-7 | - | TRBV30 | CAWSWRTGPREQYF | TGTGCCTGGAGTTGGCGTACGGGGCCACGGGAGCAGTACTTC
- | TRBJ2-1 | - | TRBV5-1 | CASSLGGYEQFF | TGCGCCAGCAGCTTGGGTGGATATGAGCAGTTCTTC
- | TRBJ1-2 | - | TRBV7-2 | CASSGYQNYGYTF | TGTGCCAGCAGCGGATACCAGAACTATGGCTACACCTTC
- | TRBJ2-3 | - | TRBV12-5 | CASGLGSLSTDTQYF | TGTGCTAGTGGTTTGGGCAGCCTGAGCACAGATACGCAGTATTTT
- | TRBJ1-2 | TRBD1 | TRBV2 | CASDYLTGTGYTF | TGTGCCAGCGACTATCTGACAGGGACCGGCTACACCTTC
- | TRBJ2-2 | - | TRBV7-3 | CASSLAKGRQNTGELFF | TGTGCCAGCAGCTTAGCTAAAGGGCGGCAAAACACCGGGGAGCTGTTTTTT
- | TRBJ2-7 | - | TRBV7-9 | CASSLFRGTGSSYEQYF | TGTGCCAGCAGCTTATTTCGAGGGACCGGCAGCTCCTACGAGCAGTACTTC
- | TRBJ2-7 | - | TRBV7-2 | CASSFVKGEQYF | TGTGCCAGCAGCTTTGTCAAGGGAGAGCAGTACTTC
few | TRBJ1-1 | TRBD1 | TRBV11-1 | CASSPQGGLRDTEAFF | TGTGCCAGCAGCCCACAGGGGGGGCTGAGGGACACTGAAGCTTTCTTT
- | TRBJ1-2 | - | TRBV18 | CASSLPLGRTYGYTF | TGTGCCAGCTCACTTCCCTTAGGGCGGACTTATGGCTACACCTTC
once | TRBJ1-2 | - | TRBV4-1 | CASSRMIGGMDYGYTF | TGCGCCAGCAGCCGAATGATAGGGGGGATGGACTATGGCTACACCTTC